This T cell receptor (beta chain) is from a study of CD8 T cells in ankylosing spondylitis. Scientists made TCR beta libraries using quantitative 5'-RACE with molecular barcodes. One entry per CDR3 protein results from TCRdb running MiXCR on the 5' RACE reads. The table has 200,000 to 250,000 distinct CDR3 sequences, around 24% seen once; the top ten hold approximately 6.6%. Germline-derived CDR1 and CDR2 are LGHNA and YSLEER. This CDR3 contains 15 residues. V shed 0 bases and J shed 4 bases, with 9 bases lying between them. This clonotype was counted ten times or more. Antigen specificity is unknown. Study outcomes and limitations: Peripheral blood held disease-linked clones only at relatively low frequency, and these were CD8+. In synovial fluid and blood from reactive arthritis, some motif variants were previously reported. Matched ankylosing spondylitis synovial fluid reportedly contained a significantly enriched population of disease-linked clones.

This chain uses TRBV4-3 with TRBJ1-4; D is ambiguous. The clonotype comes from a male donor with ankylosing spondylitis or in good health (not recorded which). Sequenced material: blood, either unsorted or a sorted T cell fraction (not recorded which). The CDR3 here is CASSQEREFNEKLFF. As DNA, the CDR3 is TGCGCCAGCAGCCAAGAGAGGGAATTTAATGAAAAACTGTTTTTT.